This T cell receptor beta chain was retrieved from a study of CD8 T cells in Susac syndrome. Negative isolation yielded CD4+ and CD8+ T cells, and FACS enriched TEMRA cells. Random hexamers primed reverse transcription of roughly 0.5 to 1 ug RNA. One entry per CDR3 protein, called by TCRdb with MiXCR from the immunoSEQ multiplex PCR reads. The repertoire includes hundreds of thousands of distinct CDR3 sequences, around nine tenths of them detected once, and less than 0.15% sits in the top ten. Germline V CDR1 and CDR2: SQVTM, ANQGSEA. V trimming: 3 bases; J trimming: 2 bases; junction bases outside the gene matches: 7. The CDR3 spans 17 residues.

This clonotype was sampled from a human donor with multiple sclerosis. The chain has TRBV29-1 and TRBJ2-1; TRBD2 matches 13 bases. The sample was CD8+ T cells from PBMCs. CDR3 in DNA: TGCAGCGTTGAGGGGGGACTAGCGGGGAGGGCCTACAATGAGCAGTTCTTC. Translated, it gives CSVEGGLAGRAYNEQFF.